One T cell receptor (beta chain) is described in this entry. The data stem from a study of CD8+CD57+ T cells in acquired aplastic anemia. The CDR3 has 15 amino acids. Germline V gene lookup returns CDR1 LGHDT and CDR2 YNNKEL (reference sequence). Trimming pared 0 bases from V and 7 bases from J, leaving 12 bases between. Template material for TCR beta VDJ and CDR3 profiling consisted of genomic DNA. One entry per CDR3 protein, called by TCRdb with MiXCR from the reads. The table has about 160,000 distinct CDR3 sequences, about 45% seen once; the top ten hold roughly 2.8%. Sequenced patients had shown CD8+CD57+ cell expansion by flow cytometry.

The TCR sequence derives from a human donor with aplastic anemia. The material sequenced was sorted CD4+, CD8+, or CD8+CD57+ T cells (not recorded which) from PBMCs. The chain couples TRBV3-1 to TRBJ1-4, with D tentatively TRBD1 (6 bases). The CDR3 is CASSQDRGAGEKLFF. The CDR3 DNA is TGTGCCAGCAGCCAAGATAGGGGGGCAGGTGAAAAACTGTTTTTT.